This T cell receptor (beta chain) appears in the sequencing data of a study of blood T cells in healthy people across ages. Study-level results: Reliance upon unsorted PBMCs precluded definitive naive versus antigen-experienced comparison. Diversity of TCR beta per million T cells declined in a roughly linear way with age.

This CDR3 is built from 18 residues. Germline-derived CDR1 and CDR2 are SGHTA and FQGNSA. The second PCR ran 7 to 11 cycles with a sample-barcoded 5' primer and J-beta primers. All cDNA molecules were each tagged by a template-switch adaptor with 12 random nucleotides. TCRdb redid the calling of the 5' RACE reads with MiXCR, one entry per CDR3 protein. In the table there are around 1,000,000 distinct CDR3 sequences, roughly 24% of which are singletons. As concerns this clonotype: Antigen unknown.

Another study also made use of these data, one on T cells of mothers and their children. That work adds: Sample barcodes plus 2-4 random nucleotides came from the M1S primer.

The gene calls are TRBV7-2 and TRBJ2-5, with D possibly TRBD2 on 6 matching bases. The J call may be faulty, since TRBJ2-7 better matches the DNA end. Sequenced material: blood. The TCR sequence derives from a girl under 10 years old in good health. Here the CDR3 reads CASSLEGAVGGATYEQYF. The CDR3 DNA reads TGTGCCAGCAGCTTAGAAGGGGCGGTTGGCGGGGCTACATACGAGCAGTACTTC.